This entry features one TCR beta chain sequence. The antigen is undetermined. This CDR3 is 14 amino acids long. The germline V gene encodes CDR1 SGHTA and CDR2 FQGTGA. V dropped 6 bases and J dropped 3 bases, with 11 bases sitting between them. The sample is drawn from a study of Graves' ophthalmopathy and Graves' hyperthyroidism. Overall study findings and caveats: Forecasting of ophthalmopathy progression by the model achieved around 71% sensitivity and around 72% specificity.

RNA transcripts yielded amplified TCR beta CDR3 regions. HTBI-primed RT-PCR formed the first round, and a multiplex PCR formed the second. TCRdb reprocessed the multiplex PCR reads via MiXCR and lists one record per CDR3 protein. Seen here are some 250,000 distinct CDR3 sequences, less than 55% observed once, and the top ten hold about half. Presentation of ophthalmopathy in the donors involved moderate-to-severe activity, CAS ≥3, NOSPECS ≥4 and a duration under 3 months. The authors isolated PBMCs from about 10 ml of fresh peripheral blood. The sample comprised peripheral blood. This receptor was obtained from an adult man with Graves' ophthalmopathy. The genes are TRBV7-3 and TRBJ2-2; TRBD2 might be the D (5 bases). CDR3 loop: CASSPRGDTGELFF. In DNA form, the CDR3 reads TGTGCCAGCAGTCCCCGGGGAGACACCGGGGAGCTGTTTTTT.